Described below is a single T cell receptor beta chain sequence and its context. Its antigen is currently unknown. This record comes from a study of breast tumors, draining lymph nodes, adjacent tissues. TCRdb processed the multiplex PCR reads anew with MiXCR; each CDR3 protein has one entry. Found here are 200,000 to 300,000 distinct CDR3 sequences, roughly 31% of them singletons; the top ten hold 0.85% to 1.2%. Regarding the study as a whole: Tumor TCR diversity was below lymph nodes but above nontumor tissue. Data fit most tumor T cells coming from lymph node, expanding in tumor.

Germline V gene lookup returns CDR1 KGHSH and CDR2 LQKENI. V lost 4 bases and J lost 2, with 4 bases in between. The CDR3 has 12 residues. Axillary draining lymph nodes of breast cancer patients supplied the node samples. Material for sequencing was axillary lymph node tissue. The rearrangement uses TRBV18 and TRBJ2-3; D not resolved. The origin of this receptor is a female donor with breast cancer. Some clones in this sample may be carry-over from other donors' samples. The DNA for the CDR3 is TGTGCCAGCTCACTCCCCACAGATACGCAGTATTTT. It translates to CASSLPTDTQYF. Looking up the rest from reference TRBV18 and TRBJ2-3 gives the full variable domain: NAGVMQNPRHLVRRRGQEARLRCSPMKGHSHVYWYRQLPEEGLKFMVYLQKENIIDESGMPKERFSAEFPKEGPSILRIQQVVRGDSAAYFCASSLPTDTQYFGPGTRLTVL.